This TCR beta chain was sequenced during a study of blood T cell repertoires in COVID-19. The CDR3 consists of 17 residues. The germline V gene has CDR1 SGHDT and CDR2 YYEEEE. V was cut by 0 bases and J by 6 bases, with 20 bases left in between. The data were produced by immunoSEQ multiplex PCR, yet TCRdb's version contains in-frame clones alone and is incomplete. The table includes about 350,000 clones, about 88% detected once. This receptor was obtained from a woman aged 25 to 39 who had been exposed to COVID-19. The sequenced sample consisted of PBMCs or T cells enriched from blood (not recorded which). The chain is built from TRBV5-6 and TRBJ2-3, with D perhaps TRBD2 (8 bases). CDR3 loop: CASSLVLAGQRVDTQYF. The CDR3 DNA reads TGTGCCAGCAGCTTGGTGTTAGCGGGACAGCGGGTGGATACGCAGTATTTT.